This T cell receptor (beta chain) was sequenced for a study of technical replicates of blood from a handful of donors. This CDR3 is 15 amino acids long. In germline, CDR1 is MGHRA, CDR2 YSYEKL. V gave up 0 bases and J gave up 3 bases; unmatched junction bases: 4. TCRdb's table, derived via immunoSEQ multiplex PCR, lists solely in-frame clones and lacks some. Of 10,000 to 15,000 clones in the sample, 90% to 95% are singletons; the top ten hold more than 6%. Sequencing input: PBMCs. This receptor was taken from a human donor in good health. J is TRBJ2-5 and V is TRBV4-1; TRBD1 aligns across 7 bases. CDR3 amino acids: CASSQDGTVEETQYF. CDR3 in DNA: TGCGCCAGCAGCCAAGACGGGACAGTTGAAGAGACCCAGTACTTC.